This is a list of T cell receptor beta chains from one sample in a study of control samples from healthy donors and cancer patients. The repertoire was sequenced with immunoSEQ multiplex PCR; TCRdb's copy has only in-frame clones and lacks some. Seen here are approximately 89,000 clones, 87% observed once, and the top ten hold about a fifth. Sequenced input: blood. Receptor source: a man aged 50 to 60 in good health. The CDR3 runs from the conserved cysteine through the conserved F or W. A D gene is named only where the DNA matches it firmly.

v_gene,j_gene,d_gene,CDR3aa,CDR3nt
TRBV6-4,TRBJ2-1,NA,CASSETANNEQFF,TGTGCCAGCAGTGAGACAGCGAACAATGAGCAGTTCTTC
TRBV6-4,TRBJ1-2,TRBD1,CASSDGTDYGYTF,TGTGCCAGCAGTGACGGGACAGACTATGGCTACACCTTC
TRBV7-2,TRBJ1-2,NA,CASSALEGFGYTF,TGTGCCAGCAGCGCCTTGGAGGGGTTCGGCTACACCTTC
TRBV2,TRBJ1-3,TRBD1,CARQGGSGNTIYF,TGTGCCCGCCAGGGGGGCTCTGGAAACACCATATATTTT
TRBV6-5,TRBJ1-2,NA,CASSPARDNYGYTF,TGTGCCAGCAGTCCGGCCAGGGATAACTATGGCTACACCTTC
TRBV18,TRBJ1-1,NA,CASSEGIDSPQAFF,TGTGCCAGCTCAGAAGGGATCGACAGCCCTCAAGCTTTCTTT
TRBV6-2/TRBV6-3,TRBJ1-2,NA,CASSYSGDGYTF,TGTGCCAGCAGTTACTCGGGGGATGGCTACACCTTC
TRBV7-2,TRBJ1-2,NA,CASSLEAGNYGYTF,TGTGCCAGCAGCCTTGAGGCGGGGAACTATGGCTACACCTTC
TRBV4-2,TRBJ1-1,TRBD1,CASSPSQGLSGAFF,TGTGCCAGCAGCCCTTCACAGGGGCTCAGTGGAGCTTTCTTT
TRBV4-1,TRBJ2-1,TRBD1,CASSLRRDPRQGDHSYNEQFF,TGCGCCAGCAGCCTACGGCGAGACCCAAGACAGGGGGATCATTCCTACAATGAGCAGTTCTTC
TRBV7-3,TRBJ1-2,NA,CASSLTWQEGGYTF,TGTGCCAGCAGCTTAACGTGGCAGGAGGGCGGCTACACCTTC
TRBV7-3,TRBJ2-1,TRBD2,CASSLNPWGSGRADYNEQFF,TGTGCCAGCAGCTTAAACCCCTGGGGTAGCGGGAGGGCCGATTACAATGAGCAGTTCTTC
TRBV10-1,TRBJ1-1,NA,CASSQGRTEAFF,TGCGCCAGCAGTCAGGGCCGCACTGAAGCTTTCTTT